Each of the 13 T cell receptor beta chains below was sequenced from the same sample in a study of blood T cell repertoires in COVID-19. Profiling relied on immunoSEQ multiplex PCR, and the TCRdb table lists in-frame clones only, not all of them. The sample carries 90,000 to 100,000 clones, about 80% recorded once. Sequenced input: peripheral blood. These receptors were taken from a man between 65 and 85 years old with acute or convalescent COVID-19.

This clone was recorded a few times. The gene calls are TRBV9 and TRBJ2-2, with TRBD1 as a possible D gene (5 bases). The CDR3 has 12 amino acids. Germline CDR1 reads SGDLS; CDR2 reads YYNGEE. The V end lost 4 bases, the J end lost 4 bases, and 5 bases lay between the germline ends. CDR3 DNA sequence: TGTGCCAGCAGCAGGGGCACCGGGGAGCTGTTTTTT. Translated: CASSRGTGELFF.

The CDR3 DNA is TGTGCCAGCTCCGGGACTAGGGGTTACAATGAGCAGTTCTTC. Its translation: CASSGTRGYNEQFF. The chain employs TRBV18 and TRBJ2-1; 8 nucleotides match TRBD2. Germline trimming cut 6 bases from V and 4 bases from J; bases unmatched to any gene: 5. Germline loops: CDR1 KGHSH, CDR2 LQKENI. The CDR3 length is 14 residues.

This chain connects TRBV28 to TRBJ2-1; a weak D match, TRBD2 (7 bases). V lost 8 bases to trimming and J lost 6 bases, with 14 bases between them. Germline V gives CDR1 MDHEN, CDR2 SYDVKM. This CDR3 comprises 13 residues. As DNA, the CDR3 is TGTGCCAGCGGGGGGGCAGGGATCAATGAGCAGTTCTTC. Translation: CASGGAGINEQFF.

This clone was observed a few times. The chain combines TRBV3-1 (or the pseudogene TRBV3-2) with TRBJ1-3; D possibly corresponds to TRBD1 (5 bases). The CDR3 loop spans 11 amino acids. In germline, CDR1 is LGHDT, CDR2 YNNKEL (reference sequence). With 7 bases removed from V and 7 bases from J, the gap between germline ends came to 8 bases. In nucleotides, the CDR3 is TGTGCCAGCAACGGGGGGAACACCATATATTTT. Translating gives CASNGGNTIYF.

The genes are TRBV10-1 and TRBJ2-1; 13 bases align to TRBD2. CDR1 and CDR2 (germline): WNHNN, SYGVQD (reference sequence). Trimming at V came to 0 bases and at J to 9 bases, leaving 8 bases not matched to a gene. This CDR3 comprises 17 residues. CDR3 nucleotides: TGCGCCAGCAGTGAGTCCCCGGGACTAGCGGGAACCGGTGAGCAGTTCTTC. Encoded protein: CASSESPGLAGTGEQFF.

The CDR3 DNA reads TGTGCCAGCAGCTTGGGGGGACAGGGGGCCGGAAACACCATATATTTT. Translation gives CASSLGGQGAGNTIYF. This chain connects TRBV5-5 to TRBJ1-3; 12 bases agree with TRBD1. This CDR3 is built from 16 residues. The junction had 2 bases not matched to a gene; V was cut back by 0 bases and J by 4 bases. Germline assignment: CDR1 SGHKS and CDR2 YYEKEE (reference sequence). Drawing the rest from reference TRBV5-5 and TRBJ1-3, the complete variable domain is DAGVTQSPTHLIKTRGQQVTLRCSPISGHKSVSWYQQVLGQGPQFIFQYYEKEERGRGNFPDRFSARQFPNYSSELNVNALLLGDSALYLCASSLGGQGAGNTIYFGEGSWLTVV.

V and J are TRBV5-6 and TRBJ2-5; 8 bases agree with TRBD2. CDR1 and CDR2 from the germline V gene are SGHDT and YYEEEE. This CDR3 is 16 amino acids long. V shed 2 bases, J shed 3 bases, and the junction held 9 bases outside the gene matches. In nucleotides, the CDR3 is TGTGCCAGCAGCTTCGGAATGACTAGCGAGGAAGAGACCCAGTACTTC. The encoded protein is CASSFGMTSEEETQYF.

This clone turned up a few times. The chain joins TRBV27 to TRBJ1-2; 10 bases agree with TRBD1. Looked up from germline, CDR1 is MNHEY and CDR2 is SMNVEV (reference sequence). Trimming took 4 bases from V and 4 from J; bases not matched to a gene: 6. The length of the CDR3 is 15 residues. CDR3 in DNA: TGTGCCAGCAGTTCAGACAGGGGGCGAGTCTATGGCTACACCTTC. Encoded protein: CASSSDRGRVYGYTF.

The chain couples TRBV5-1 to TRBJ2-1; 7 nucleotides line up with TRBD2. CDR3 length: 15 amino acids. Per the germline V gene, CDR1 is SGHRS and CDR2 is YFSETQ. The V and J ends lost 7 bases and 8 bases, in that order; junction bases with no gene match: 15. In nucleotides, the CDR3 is TGCGCCAGCCTGAGGGCGAGCGGGACCCCGGATGAGCAGTTCTTC. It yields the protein CASLRASGTPDEQFF.

The CDR3: CASSGSGETQYF. The CDR3 region has the DNA TGCGCCAGCAGTGGGTCCGGAGAGACCCAGTACTTC. The genes are TRBV10-2 and TRBJ2-5, with no clear D. V gave up 4 bases and J gave up 4 bases, with 7 bases separating them. Germline V gives CDR1 WSHSY, CDR2 SAAADI. This CDR3 spans 12 amino acids.

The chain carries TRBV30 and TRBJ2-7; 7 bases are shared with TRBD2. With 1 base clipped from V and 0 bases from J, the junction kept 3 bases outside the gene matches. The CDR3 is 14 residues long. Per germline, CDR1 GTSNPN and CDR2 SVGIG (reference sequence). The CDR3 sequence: CAWSGEGISYEQYF. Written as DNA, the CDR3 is TGTGCCTGGAGTGGGGAGGGGATCTCCTACGAGCAGTACTTC.

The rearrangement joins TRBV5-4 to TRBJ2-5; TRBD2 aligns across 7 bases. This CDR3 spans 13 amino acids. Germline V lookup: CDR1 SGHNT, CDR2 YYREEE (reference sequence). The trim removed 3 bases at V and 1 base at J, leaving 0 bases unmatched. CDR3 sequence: CASSWGGQETQYF. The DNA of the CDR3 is TGTGCCAGCAGCTGGGGGGGCCAAGAGACCCAGTACTTC.

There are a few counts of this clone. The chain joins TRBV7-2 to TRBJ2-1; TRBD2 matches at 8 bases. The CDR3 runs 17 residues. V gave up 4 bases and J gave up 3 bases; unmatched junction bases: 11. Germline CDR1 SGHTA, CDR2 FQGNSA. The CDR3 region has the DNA TGTGCCAGCAGCTCCCTTGTAGCGGGGTCCGACTACAATGAGCAGTTCTTC. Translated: CASSSLVAGSDYNEQFF. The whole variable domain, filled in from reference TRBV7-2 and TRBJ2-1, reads GAGVSQSPSNKVTEKGKDVELRCDPISGHTALYWYRQSLGQGLEFLIYFQGNSAPDKSGLPSDRFSAERTGGSVSTLTIQRTQQEDSAVYLCASSSLVAGSDYNEQFFGPGTRLTVL.